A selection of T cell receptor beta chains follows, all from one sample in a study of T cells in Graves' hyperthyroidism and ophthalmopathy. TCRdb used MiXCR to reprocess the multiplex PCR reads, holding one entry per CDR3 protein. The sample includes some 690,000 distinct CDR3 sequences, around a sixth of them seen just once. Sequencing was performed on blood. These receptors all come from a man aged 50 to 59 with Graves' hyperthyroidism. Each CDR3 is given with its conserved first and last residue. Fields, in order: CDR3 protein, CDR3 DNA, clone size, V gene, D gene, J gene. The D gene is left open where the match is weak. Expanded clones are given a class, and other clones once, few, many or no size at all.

CDR3aa: CASSEGVDRGGETQYF
CDR3nt: TGTGCCAGCAGCGAGGGGGTGGACAGGGGAGGAGAGACCCAGTACTTC
abundance: many
v_gene: TRBV2
d_gene: TRBD1
j_gene: TRBJ2-5

CDR3aa: CASSHRAYIMNTEAFF
CDR3nt: TGTGCCAGCAGCCACCGGGCCTACATCATGAACACTGAAGCTTTCTTT
abundance: few
v_gene: TRBV3-1
d_gene: NA
j_gene: TRBJ1-1

CDR3aa: CASSQEIGSRELFF
CDR3nt: TGTGCCAGCAGCCAAGAGATTGGTTCCAGGGAGCTGTTTTTT
abundance: NA
v_gene: TRBV14
d_gene: NA
j_gene: TRBJ2-2

CDR3aa: CASSQDDWTRMNTEAFF
CDR3nt: TGTGCCAGCAGCCAAGATGATTGGACACGCATGAACACTGAAGCTTTCTTT
abundance: NA
v_gene: TRBV4-2
d_gene: NA
j_gene: TRBJ1-1

CDR3aa: CASNVITGDGNEQYF
CDR3nt: TGTGCCAGCAATGTTATCACGGGAGACGGCAACGAGCAGTACTTC
abundance: few
v_gene: TRBV25-1
d_gene: NA
j_gene: TRBJ2-7

CDR3aa: CASSQTSKQFF
CDR3nt: TGTGCCAGCAGTCAGACTAGTAAGCAGTTCTTC
abundance: NA
v_gene: TRBV2
d_gene: NA
j_gene: TRBJ2-1

CDR3aa: CASSSPGTGDYGYTF
CDR3nt: TGCGCCAGCAGCTCTCCCGGGACAGGGGATTATGGCTACACCTTC
abundance: few
v_gene: TRBV5-1
d_gene: TRBD1
j_gene: TRBJ1-2

CDR3aa: CASSRQGVISPLHF
CDR3nt: TGTGCCAGCAGCAGACAGGGAGTAATTTCACCCCTCCACTTT
abundance: many
v_gene: TRBV7-9
d_gene: TRBD1
j_gene: TRBJ1-6

CDR3aa: CASSSGTGFSPLHF
CDR3nt: TGCGCCAGCAGCTCCGGGACAGGGTTTTCACCCCTCCACTTT
abundance: many
v_gene: TRBV5-1
d_gene: TRBD1
j_gene: TRBJ1-6

CDR3aa: CTSAYPTEDESCEQYF
CDR3nt: TGTACCAGCGCTTATCCCACTGAGGACGAATCCTGCGAGCAGTACTTC
abundance: NA
v_gene: TRBV28
d_gene: NA
j_gene: TRBJ2-7

CDR3aa: CASSSLDTGELFF
CDR3nt: TGTGCCAGCAGTTCCCTAGACACCGGGGAGCTGTTTTTT
abundance: many
v_gene: TRBV12-3/TRBV12-4
d_gene: NA
j_gene: TRBJ2-2

CDR3aa: CASTGVNQPQHF
CDR3nt: TGTGCCAGCACCGGGGTAAATCAGCCCCAGCATTTT
abundance: NA
v_gene: TRBV2
d_gene: NA
j_gene: TRBJ1-5

CDR3aa: CASSLFERVYVNEQFF
CDR3nt: TGTGCCAGCAGTTTATTCGAGCGGGTCTACGTCAATGAGCAGTTCTTC
abundance: many
v_gene: TRBV28
d_gene: NA
j_gene: TRBJ2-1

CDR3aa: CASSGTGAAYGYTF
CDR3nt: TGTGCCAGCAGTGGTACTGGGGCAGCTTATGGCTACACCTTC
abundance: many
v_gene: TRBV25-1
d_gene: NA
j_gene: TRBJ1-2

CDR3aa: CASGGLAPGELFF
CDR3nt: TGTGCCAGCGGGGGACTAGCTCCCGGGGAGCTGTTTTTT
abundance: NA
v_gene: TRBV27
d_gene: TRBD2
j_gene: TRBJ2-2

CDR3aa: CASSYSWQGSTDTQYF
CDR3nt: TGTGCCAGCAGTTACTCTTGGCAGGGTAGCACAGATACGCAGTATTTT
abundance: NA
v_gene: TRBV6-5
d_gene: NA
j_gene: TRBJ2-3

CDR3aa: CSVTRTVMNTEAFF
CDR3nt: TGCAGCGTTACCCGGACCGTTATGAACACTGAAGCTTTCTTT
abundance: many
v_gene: TRBV29-1
d_gene: NA
j_gene: TRBJ1-1

CDR3aa: CASSLDPSVGESTGELFF
CDR3nt: TGTGCCAGCAGCTTAGATCCCTCAGTGGGAGAGAGTACCGGGGAGCTGTTTTTT
abundance: few
v_gene: TRBV11-2
d_gene: NA
j_gene: TRBJ2-2

CDR3aa: CASSLDGASGNTIYF
CDR3nt: TGTGCCAGCAGCTTGGACGGGGCCTCTGGAAACACCATATATTTT
abundance: NA
v_gene: TRBV7-2
d_gene: NA
j_gene: TRBJ1-3

CDR3aa: CASLTGGRSHNEQFF
CDR3nt: TGTGCCAGCCTAACGGGTGGGAGGAGTCACAATGAGCAGTTCTTC
abundance: few
v_gene: TRBV13
d_gene: NA
j_gene: TRBJ2-1